This T cell receptor beta chain was found in a study of CD8+CD57+ T cells in acquired aplastic anemia. Study information: The DNA of sorted CD4+ and CD8+ cells averaged 3.2 ug.

CD8+CD57+ cell expansion had been shown by flow cytometry in patients chosen for sequencing. It was genomic DNA that served as the template for profiling TCR beta VDJ and CDR3. TCRdb analysed the reads with MiXCR anew, one entry per CDR3 protein. The profile shows fewer than 300,000 distinct CDR3 sequences, roughly 80% of them singletons. Germline values: CDR1 ENHRY, CDR2 SYGVKD. The CDR3 runs to 12 residues. Between the trimmed V and J ends, which lost 10 bases and 3 bases, there was a span of 12 bases. Regarding this clonotype: The antigen is undetermined.

Whole-study results and caveats: CD8+ Simpson's diversity in patients was not significantly different from that in controls.

The chain combines TRBV10-3 with TRBJ1-1, with TRBD1 as a possible D gene (6 bases). Source material: sorted CD4+, CD8+, or CD8+CD57+ T cells (not recorded which) from PBMCs. This receptor was identified in a human donor with aplastic anemia. In DNA form, the CDR3 reads TGTGCCACCGGGGGGGCCGACACTGAAGCTTTCTTT. Protein: CATGGADTEAFF.